These 2 T cell receptor beta chains share one sample of origin, sequenced in a study of T cell repertoires in cytomegalovirus infection. These receptors' targets are unknown. TCRdb analysed the reads with MiXCR anew, one entry per CDR3 protein. The sample contains 370,000 or so distinct CDR3 sequences, about a third of which appear only once. The sequences come from cultured PBMCs, collected from culture after CMV antigen stimulation. These receptors all come from a human donor in good health (CMV status not recorded). Some clones in this sample may be carry-over from other donors' samples.

The chain combines TRBV12-3 or TRBV12-4 with TRBJ1-2; no reliable D call. Trimming took 3 bases from V and 3 from J, leaving 8 bases between them. CDR3 size: 13 residues. CDR3 sequence: CASSLLADYGYTF. Written as DNA, the CDR3 is TGTGCCAGCAGTTTGTTGGCGGACTATGGCTACACCTTC.

V is TRBV20-1 and J is TRBJ2-3; D is ambiguous. This CDR3 comprises 12 residues. In germline, CDR1 is DFQATT, CDR2 SNEGSKA (reference sequence). V lost 3 bases to trimming and J lost 4 bases, with 8 bases between them. The CDR3 reads CSARFIPDTQYF. The CDR3 DNA reads as TGCAGTGCTAGGTTCATTCCAGATACGCAGTATTTT.